A selection of T cell receptor beta chains follows, all from one sample in a study of blood T cell repertoires in COVID-19. Profiled with immunoSEQ multiplex PCR; TCRdb holds only in-frame clones, not every one. Found here are 200,000 or so clones, about 87% of them singletons; the top ten hold just over 2.5%. Sequenced: PBMCs or T cells enriched from blood (not recorded which). These receptor sequences come from a woman younger than 45 who had recovered from COVID-19. Both conserved end residues are part of each CDR3. The order of the fields is CDR3 length, clone size, V gene, D gene, J gene, CDR3 DNA, CDR3 protein. A D gene is named only where the DNA matches it firmly. Only some rows state a clone size, as once, few, many or a class for expanded clones.

18	once	TRBV27	TRBD1	TRBJ1-2	TGTGCCAGCAGTCCAGGGGTTGGACAGGGGGCAGTTAACTATGGCTACACCTTC	CASSPGVGQGAVNYGYTF
13	NA	TRBV28	NA	TRBJ2-2	TGTGCCAGCAGCCCCCCGGACACCGGGGAGCTGTTTTTT	CASSPPDTGELFF
16	NA	TRBV3-1/TRBV3-2	TRBD2	TRBJ2-3	TGTGCCAGCCGACCCGGGAGGCACTTCGTGTCAGATACGCAGTATTTT	CASRPGRHFVSDTQYF
12	NA	TRBV11-2	NA	TRBJ2-5	TGTGCCAGCAGCTTTTTTCTAGGGACCCAGTACTTC	CASSFFLGTQYF
15	NA	TRBV2	NA	TRBJ1-6	TGTGCCAGCAGTGCCGGGAAATTTGATAATTCACCCCTCCACTTT	CASSAGKFDNSPLHF
14	NA	TRBV2	TRBD1	TRBJ2-2	TGTGCCAGCACCACAGGGGCAGGCACCGGGGAGCTGTTTTTT	CASTTGAGTGELFF
15	NA	TRBV2	NA	TRBJ2-1	TGTGCCAGCTGGGACTGGCAGAGCTCCTACAATGAGCAGTTCTTC	CASWDWQSSYNEQFF
15	NA	TRBV4-3	NA	TRBJ1-4	TGCGCCAGCAGCCAAGATCTAGATAGGAATGAAAAACTGTTTTTT	CASSQDLDRNEKLFF
13	few	TRBV4-1	NA	TRBJ1-2	TGCGCCAGCAGCCAAGTTCCACGGTCGGGCTACACCTTC	CASSQVPRSGYTF
13	NA	TRBV7-9	NA	TRBJ2-7	TGTGCCAGATACTCTCCACCCCACTACGAGCAGTACTTC	CARYSPPHYEQYF
13	NA	TRBV7-2	NA	TRBJ1-2	TGTGCCAGCAGCTTAGACAATAACTATGGCTACACCTTC	CASSLDNNYGYTF
16	NA	TRBV4-1	NA	TRBJ2-7	TGCGCCAGCAGCCCTTGGGGCAGATCAAGCCGCTACGAGCAGTACTTC	CASSPWGRSSRYEQYF
15	NA	TRBV19	NA	TRBJ1-1	TGTGCCAGTATAGAGTCCGGAGGTCGGTACACTGAAGCTTTCTTT	CASIESGGRYTEAFF
13	NA	TRBV7-3	NA	TRBJ2-3	TGTGCCAGCAGCTTCGGGGAAGGGGATACGCAGTATTTT	CASSFGEGDTQYF
15	once	TRBV4-2	TRBD1	TRBJ1-2	TGTGCCAGCAGCCGATCGGGGACAGGGGGTAATGGCTACACCTTC	CASSRSGTGGNGYTF
13	NA	TRBV7-2	TRBD1	TRBJ1-2	TGTGCCAGCAGCTTAGAACAGGGGAGAGGCTACACCTTC	CASSLEQGRGYTF